The clone carrying this TCR beta chain was seen repeatedly, ten times or more. Antigen: not known. The CDR3 sequence is 15 residues long. Unmatched junction bases numbered 8, after V lost 6 bases and J lost 2 bases. Germline V lookup: CDR1 ENHRY, CDR2 SYGVKD. Amplified regions were TCR beta CDR3 sequences from RNA transcripts. First-round RT-PCR targeting the TCR CDR3 was performed with the HTBI primer set. TCRdb independently ran MiXCR on the multiplex PCR reads; one entry per CDR3 protein. The sample has under 600,000 distinct CDR3 sequences, roughly a sixth seen once. The data originate from a study of T cells in Graves' hyperthyroidism and ophthalmopathy. Findings of the study overall: Ophthalmopathy onset followed model prediction by a median approximately 6.2 months. Blood also showed most of the thyroid clonotypes that were expanded above 0.001.

The chain combines TRBV10-3 with TRBJ2-3, with 7 bases identical to TRBD1. The sequence derives from a woman aged 35 to 49 with Graves' ophthalmopathy. The specimen was blood. The CDR3 DNA follows: TGTGCCATCAGCCAACAGACAGGGCTCACAGATACGCAGTATTTT. Its translation: CAISQQTGLTDTQYF.